This TCR beta chain is drawn from a study of T cell changes during pregnancy in multiple sclerosis. The method was immunoSEQ multiplex PCR; TCRdb's version includes in-frame clones alone and lacks a portion of them. The top ten clones hold 0.29% of a sample with over 60,000 clones, about 91% of them seen once. This clone is a singleton in its sample. The junction and the germline gene differ at one end; a read error may be behind it. CDR1 and CDR2 (germline): SSHAT, FNYEAQ (reference sequence). The CDR3 has 15 residues. The genes are TRBV7-7 and TRBJ2-3; 11 nucleotides agree with TRBD1. This clonotype originated in a female donor in good health, enrolled as a control in a pregnancy study. The source material was CD4+ T cells from peripheral blood mononuclear cells, sampled in the third trimester of pregnancy. The CDR3 is CASSPGTGGEDTQYF. The CDR3 region has the DNA TGTGCTAGCAGCCCCGGGACAGGGGGGGAAGATACGCAGTATTTT. Based on the CDR3 plus reference TRBV7-7 and TRBJ2-3, the full variable domain is GAGVSQSPRYKVTKRGQDVTLRCDPISSHATLYWYQQALGQGPEFLTYFNYEAQPDKSGLPSDRFSAERPEGSISTLTIQRTEQRDSAMYRCASSPGTGGEDTQYFGPGTRLTVL.